A single TCR beta chain is shown here with its context. This clone was observed a handful of times. The antigen it recognizes is unknown. No quality values exist for individual bases; no much larger clone is one base distant. The collaborating institutions used their own protocols to collect whole blood in K2EDTA tubes. For TCRbeta analysis, collaborator samples were shipped as frozen whole blood, as isolated PBMCs, or as DNA extracted from either sample type. The sample originates from a study of blood T cell repertoires in COVID-19 (dated by TCRdb to between 2020 and 2021). Study-level background: Collaborator samples came from the United States, Italy and Spain and covered acute and convalescent phases of COVID-19. The material from the prospective study consisted of cDNA or gDNA derived from T cells, B-cell-depleted T cells, or PBMCs. Deeply sampled blood TCRbeta repertoires from subjects exposed to, actively infected with, or recovered from COVID-19 were included in the dataset. The repertoires were released in a freely available public database meant as a resource for research on the immune response to SARS-CoV-2. The samples were drawn from the first 160 participants of the ongoing ImmuneRACE study and from under 1,500 subjects provided by 6 global collaborators. The sample metadata nearly always contained a de-identified subject ID, COVID-19 status, age in years and sex. HLA class I and class II types, where available, came from metadata supplied by the sample provider rather than from assay-based typing. On the study overall, not on this receptor specifically: Clinical and demographic metadata were provided uncurated, with the amount varying by source and participant.

TCRbeta CDR3 regions were amplified from genomic DNA using the immunoSEQ Assay, a bias-controlled multiplex PCR. The original pipeline was this. The number of nucleated cells in each sample was estimated by amplification of reference gene primers within the assay. Sequence reads were collapsed and filtered to measure the absolute abundance of every unique TCRbeta CDR3 rearrangement. For each sample, productive Simpson clonality was calculated as the square root of Simpson's diversity index across productive rearrangements. The source is immuneACCESS, and TCRdb retained only in-frame sequences with V and J called. Part of the clones is not carried over; for the studies checked, unresolved V genes explain less than half of this, and the remainder is unexplained. V, J and clone size are taken as reported in that table, and D and trimming were inferred from the DNA itself. Recorded for this sample are roughly 250,000 clones; 70% to 85% of them occurred a single time. The ten largest clones add up to over 8% of the sample.

The CDR3 starts with the cysteine, ends with the phenylalanine, and has 13 residues. The only DNA kept is the CDR3, 39 bases in frame from the first base. CDR1 and CDR2 are read off the germline V gene (reference sequence) as SGHNT and YYREEE. Germline trimming: 4 bases from V, 8 bases from J; junction bases outside gene matches: 2. The sequenced sample consisted of peripheral blood. The receptor comes from a woman of 80 years or more with acute or convalescent COVID-19. The sequence is built from TRBV5-4 and TRBJ2-2, and TRBD1 matches 10 of the central bases. This receptor has the CDR3 CASSVDRGGELFF. The DNA sequence is TGTGCCAGCAGCGTGGACAGGGGGGGGGAGCTGTTTTTT.